This TCR beta chain was observed in a study of regulatory T cells in long-lasting Graves disease. Germline V CDR1 and CDR2: DFQATT, SNEGSKA (reference sequence). This CDR3 contains 16 residues. J lost 2 bases, V lost 5 bases, and 15 bases had no gene match. This sample's time point: persistent/refractory GD, antithyroid drugs over 5 years with positive TRAb. Isolated PBMC RNA provided the starting material for the TCR library. The authors built TCR beta libraries using iRepertoire HTBI primers and Arm-PCR of CDR3 regions. TCRdb passed the multiplex PCR reads through MiXCR, listing each CDR3 protein once. The profile shows around 460,000 distinct CDR3 sequences, 22% of them singletons.

The rearrangement links TRBV20-1 to TRBJ2-7, with 7 bases matching TRBD1. Sample: peripheral blood mononuclear cells (PBMCs), taken when the disease was refractory, from a patient treated with antithyroid drugs. This TCR was recovered from a female donor with Graves disease. The CDR3 DNA follows: TGCAGTGCTGGTAGATCGAGAGGGGGCTTTACCTACGAGCAGTACTTC. It translates to CSAGRSRGGFTYEQYF.